This is a list of T cell receptor beta chains from one sample in a study of T cells in Graves' hyperthyroidism and ophthalmopathy. MiXCR, applied by TCRdb to the multiplex PCR reads, yields one record per CDR3 protein. The sample carries 250,000 to 350,000 distinct CDR3 sequences, around 17% recorded once. The sequenced sample consisted of blood. The source is a man aged 25-45 years with Graves' hyperthyroidism. CDR3s include the opening cysteine and the closing phenylalanine or tryptophan. The D gene is left open where the match is weak. The size entry is marked missing in some rows and otherwise reads once, few, many or a size class.

cdr3_length: 15
d_call: -
clone_size: many
j_call: TRBJ2-7
v_call: TRBV2
cdr3_nt: TGTGCCAGCACTCGGGAAGCGGTAAGCTCCTACGAGCAGTACTTC
cdr3_aa: CASTREAVSSYEQYF

cdr3_length: 14
d_call: -
clone_size: -
j_call: TRBJ2-5
v_call: TRBV5-1
cdr3_nt: TGCGCCAGCGCCCCGGGACCGCTCTTAGAGACCCAGTACTTC
cdr3_aa: CASAPGPLLETQYF

cdr3_length: 15
d_call: -
clone_size: few
j_call: TRBJ2-2
v_call: TRBV20-1
cdr3_nt: TGCAGTGCTAGAGATGGGAGAGCGAACACCGGGGAGCTGTTTTTT
cdr3_aa: CSARDGRANTGELFF

cdr3_length: 16
d_call: TRBD2
clone_size: few
j_call: TRBJ2-5
v_call: TRBV7-9
cdr3_nt: TGTGCCAGTTCAATAGGGACTAGCGGAGACCAAGAGACCCAGTACTTC
cdr3_aa: CASSIGTSGDQETQYF

cdr3_length: 17
d_call: -
clone_size: -
j_call: TRBJ2-7
v_call: TRBV28
cdr3_nt: TGTGCCAGCAGTTTAGTCCGACCTCCCCGGAGGGCCGAGGAGCAGTACTTC
cdr3_aa: CASSLVRPPRRAEEQYF

cdr3_length: 14
d_call: -
clone_size: -
j_call: TRBJ1-1
v_call: TRBV14
cdr3_nt: TGTGCCAGCAGCCACCTTTTTGGGGGCACTGAAGCTTTCTTT
cdr3_aa: CASSHLFGGTEAFF

cdr3_length: 13
d_call: -
clone_size: many
j_call: TRBJ2-7
v_call: TRBV2
cdr3_nt: TGTGCCAGCAGTGGCTCGAAAAGCTACGAGCAGTACTTC
cdr3_aa: CASSGSKSYEQYF

cdr3_length: 13
d_call: TRBD1
clone_size: many
j_call: TRBJ2-3
v_call: TRBV12-3/TRBV12-4
cdr3_nt: TGTGCCAGCAGTCGACAGGGGCCAGATACGCAGTATTTT
cdr3_aa: CASSRQGPDTQYF

cdr3_length: 19
d_call: TRBD2
clone_size: -
j_call: TRBJ2-2
v_call: TRBV4-1
cdr3_nt: TGCGCCAGCAGCCAAGATTACGGCCCCGGGGGGAGGAACACCGGGGAGCTGTTTTTT
cdr3_aa: CASSQDYGPGGRNTGELFF

cdr3_length: 13
d_call: -
clone_size: many
j_call: TRBJ2-1
v_call: TRBV11-2
cdr3_nt: TGTGCCAGCAGCCCGACGGCAGTTCCTGAGCAGTTCTTC
cdr3_aa: CASSPTAVPEQFF

cdr3_length: 15
d_call: -
clone_size: few
j_call: TRBJ1-5
v_call: TRBV30
cdr3_nt: TGTGCCTGGAGCGGGGGGTCGAATAGCAATCAGCCCCAGCATTTT
cdr3_aa: CAWSGGSNSNQPQHF

cdr3_length: 15
d_call: -
clone_size: few
j_call: TRBJ1-1
v_call: TRBV2
cdr3_nt: TGTGCCAGCAGTGAATCCCGGGCACGGCGGACTGAAGCTTTCTTT
cdr3_aa: CASSESRARRTEAFF

cdr3_length: 14
d_call: TRBD2
clone_size: many
j_call: TRBJ2-1
v_call: TRBV29-1
cdr3_nt: TGCAGCGTTGGGGTGGGAGGGTCCTACAATGAGCAGTTCTTC
cdr3_aa: CSVGVGGSYNEQFF

cdr3_length: 13
d_call: TRBD2
clone_size: many
j_call: TRBJ2-7
v_call: TRBV20-1
cdr3_nt: TGCAGTGCCTTAGCGGGAGCTGACTACGAGCAGTACTTC
cdr3_aa: CSALAGADYEQYF

cdr3_length: 14
d_call: TRBD1
clone_size: -
j_call: TRBJ2-7
v_call: TRBV20-1
cdr3_nt: TGCAGTGCGAGTGCAAACGGACAGGGCGACGAGCAGTACTTC
cdr3_aa: CSASANGQGDEQYF

cdr3_length: 11
d_call: -
clone_size: many
j_call: TRBJ1-2
v_call: TRBV11-2
cdr3_nt: TGTGCCAGCAGCAACAACTATGGCTACACCTTC
cdr3_aa: CASSNNYGYTF

cdr3_length: 16
d_call: -
clone_size: once
j_call: TRBJ2-2
v_call: TRBV7-9
cdr3_nt: TGTGCCAGCACCACGCCGGGGACCGCTAGGAGCGGGGAGCTGTTTTTT
cdr3_aa: CASTTPGTARSGELFF

cdr3_length: 12
d_call: -
clone_size: many
j_call: TRBJ2-7
v_call: TRBV5-1
cdr3_nt: TGCGCCAGCTCAACAGGGAGGCACGAGCAGTACTTC
cdr3_aa: CASSTGRHEQYF

cdr3_length: 18
d_call: TRBD1
clone_size: many
j_call: TRBJ1-1
v_call: TRBV5-1
cdr3_nt: TGCGCCAGCAGCTTACTAACAGGGGGTGGAGCGGTGAACACTGAAGCTTTCTTT
cdr3_aa: CASSLLTGGGAVNTEAFF

cdr3_length: 14
d_call: -
clone_size: many
j_call: TRBJ2-1
v_call: TRBV28
cdr3_nt: TGTGCCAGCCGCGGAGGGGGGCGGGGGAATGAGCAGTTCTTC
cdr3_aa: CASRGGGRGNEQFF

cdr3_length: 13
d_call: -
clone_size: -
j_call: TRBJ2-3
v_call: TRBV25-1
cdr3_nt: TGTGCCAGCAGTGTCCTAACCAAAGATACGCAGTATTTT
cdr3_aa: CASSVLTKDTQYF

cdr3_length: 14
d_call: -
clone_size: many
j_call: TRBJ2-7
v_call: TRBV20-1
cdr3_nt: TGCAGTGCTAGAGATACGGGAAGGGCCTACGAGCAGTACTTC
cdr3_aa: CSARDTGRAYEQYF

cdr3_length: 16
d_call: TRBD2
clone_size: many
j_call: TRBJ2-7
v_call: TRBV6-2/TRBV6-3
cdr3_nt: TGTGCCTCAAGCAGCGGGAAAGACCGTTTTTCCTACGAGCAGTACTTC
cdr3_aa: CASSSGKDRFSYEQYF

cdr3_length: 11
d_call: -
clone_size: -
j_call: TRBJ2-7
v_call: TRBV6-1
cdr3_nt: TGTGCCACCCTTAGGGTGGACGAGCAGTACTTC
cdr3_aa: CATLRVDEQYF

cdr3_length: 15
d_call: -
clone_size: few
j_call: TRBJ2-3
v_call: TRBV18
cdr3_nt: TGTGCCAGCTCCCCTCTAGGGGTTCAGACAGATACGCAGTATTTT
cdr3_aa: CASSPLGVQTDTQYF

cdr3_length: 15
d_call: -
clone_size: many
j_call: TRBJ2-7
v_call: TRBV7-9
cdr3_nt: TGTGCCAGCAGCCATGACAGGTCTTACGGGTACGAGCAGTACTTC
cdr3_aa: CASSHDRSYGYEQYF

cdr3_length: 13
d_call: -
clone_size: many
j_call: TRBJ2-1
v_call: TRBV14
cdr3_nt: TGTGCCAGCCTTCGGGGGAGCTACAATGAGCAGTTCTTC
cdr3_aa: CASLRGSYNEQFF

cdr3_length: 14
d_call: -
clone_size: few
j_call: TRBJ2-2
v_call: TRBV30
cdr3_nt: TGTGCCTGGAGGGGGTCAATGGGTACCGGGGAGCTGTTTTTT
cdr3_aa: CAWRGSMGTGELFF

cdr3_length: 13
d_call: -
clone_size: few
j_call: TRBJ2-3
v_call: TRBV7-9
cdr3_nt: TGTGCCAGCAGTCAGAACCAGGGGGATACGCAGTATTTT
cdr3_aa: CASSQNQGDTQYF

cdr3_length: 12
d_call: -
clone_size: -
j_call: TRBJ1-2
v_call: TRBV29-1
cdr3_nt: TGCAGCTCTCGGGTGCCGGGCTATGGCTACACCTTC
cdr3_aa: CSSRVPGYGYTF

cdr3_length: 14
d_call: -
clone_size: -
j_call: TRBJ2-1
v_call: TRBV6-2/TRBV6-3
cdr3_nt: TGTGCCAGCAGTTCACAAAACTCCTACAATGAGCAGTTCTTC
cdr3_aa: CASSSQNSYNEQFF

cdr3_length: 16
d_call: -
clone_size: few
j_call: TRBJ2-1
v_call: TRBV4-1
cdr3_nt: TGCGCCAGCAGCCAACCGGGACAGAGCGGGGGCAATGAGCAGTTCTTC
cdr3_aa: CASSQPGQSGGNEQFF

cdr3_length: 16
d_call: -
clone_size: few
j_call: TRBJ1-5
v_call: TRBV5-4
cdr3_nt: TGTGCCAGCAGCTACAGGGTAATGGGGAGCAATCAGCCCCAGCATTTT
cdr3_aa: CASSYRVMGSNQPQHF

cdr3_length: 15
d_call: -
clone_size: many
j_call: TRBJ2-7
v_call: TRBV3-1
cdr3_nt: TGTGCCAGCAGCCCTCGGGAGTTCGTCTCCTACGAGCAGTACTTC
cdr3_aa: CASSPREFVSYEQYF

cdr3_length: 16
d_call: TRBD2
clone_size: many
j_call: TRBJ2-7
v_call: TRBV20-1
cdr3_nt: TGCAGTGCTAGACCACCGGCAGCGGGAGGACGCTACGAGCAGTACTTC
cdr3_aa: CSARPPAAGGRYEQYF

cdr3_length: 14
d_call: TRBD1
clone_size: many
j_call: TRBJ2-5
v_call: TRBV11-3
cdr3_nt: TGTGCCAGCAGCCGATGGACAGGGGCAGAGACCCAGTACTTC
cdr3_aa: CASSRWTGAETQYF

cdr3_length: 16
d_call: TRBD2
clone_size: few
j_call: TRBJ2-3
v_call: TRBV28
cdr3_nt: TGTGCCAGCAGTCCCCAGAGCGGGAGCGGCACAGATACGCAGTATTTT
cdr3_aa: CASSPQSGSGTDTQYF

cdr3_length: 14
d_call: -
clone_size: -
j_call: TRBJ2-7
v_call: TRBV11-2
cdr3_nt: TGTGCCAGCAGCTTGAGCTACAGGGTCGAGGAGCAGTACTTC
cdr3_aa: CASSLSYRVEEQYF

cdr3_length: 16
d_call: -
clone_size: -
j_call: TRBJ2-2
v_call: TRBV15
cdr3_nt: TGTGCCACCAGCAGAGATCCGGGCAGCAACACCGGGGAGCTGTTTTTT
cdr3_aa: CATSRDPGSNTGELFF

cdr3_length: 14
d_call: TRBD1
clone_size: -
j_call: TRBJ2-7
v_call: TRBV5-4
cdr3_nt: TGTGCCAGCACCTTGACAGGGGTCTCCTACGAGCAGTACTTC
cdr3_aa: CASTLTGVSYEQYF

cdr3_length: 13
d_call: -
clone_size: few
j_call: TRBJ2-1
v_call: TRBV7-2
cdr3_nt: TGTGCCAGCAGCTTAAACTGGGCGAATGAGCAGTTCTTC
cdr3_aa: CASSLNWANEQFF

cdr3_length: 15
d_call: TRBD1
clone_size: many
j_call: TRBJ2-1
v_call: TRBV7-9
cdr3_nt: TGTGCCAGCAGGAAGCTGGGACAGAGAGACAATGAGCAGTTCTTC
cdr3_aa: CASRKLGQRDNEQFF

cdr3_length: 15
d_call: TRBD1
clone_size: many
j_call: TRBJ2-7
v_call: TRBV11-3
cdr3_nt: TGTGCCAGCAGTCCCCGGGACAGGGGGCGCGATGAGCAGTACTTC
cdr3_aa: CASSPRDRGRDEQYF

cdr3_length: 20
d_call: TRBD1
clone_size: many
j_call: TRBJ2-5
v_call: TRBV27
cdr3_nt: TGTGCCAGCAGTTTATCGGCCGGATGGACAGGGGGCGCGAGAGACGAGACCCAGTACTTC
cdr3_aa: CASSLSAGWTGGARDETQYF

cdr3_length: 14
d_call: -
clone_size: -
j_call: TRBJ2-2
v_call: TRBV20-1
cdr3_nt: TGCAGTGCTCAGCGGACTACCCGCACCGGGGAGCTGTTTTTT
cdr3_aa: CSAQRTTRTGELFF

cdr3_length: 14
d_call: -
clone_size: -
j_call: TRBJ2-1
v_call: TRBV7-2
cdr3_nt: TGTGCCAGCAGCTTAAGGTGGGCCCTGGATGAGCAGTTCTTC
cdr3_aa: CASSLRWALDEQFF

cdr3_length: 15
d_call: -
clone_size: -
j_call: TRBJ1-2
v_call: TRBV7-9
cdr3_nt: TGTGCCAGCAGCTTAGGGTCAAGGGAGGGTCGAGGCTACACCTTC
cdr3_aa: CASSLGSREGRGYTF